Below are 12 T cell receptor beta chains sequenced from a single sample in a study of blood T cells in healthy people across ages (dated by TCRdb to about 2015). Libraries were constructed by 5' RACE. Sequencing was performed on an Illumina HiSeq 2500. A second PCR of about 7 to 12 cycles was run with a J-beta primer mix and a sample-barcoded 5' primer. The public sequencing data were trimmed at Q25 with fastp and processed into clonotypes with MiXCR by TCRdb, which kept only in-frame beta chains. Records with the same CDR3 protein are collapsed into one entry carrying the most frequent genes and DNA. This sample has 500,000 to 550,000 distinct CDR3 sequences in its table, and around 24% of those were observed once. The top ten clones comprise roughly 9% of the sample. Separately, the same data were catalogued under a study of T cells of mothers and their children.

Material for sequencing was blood. All receptors derive from a boy aged 5 to 17 in good health.

This chain links TRBV19 with TRBJ1-6; D uncertain. Trimming shortened V by 7 bases and J by 0 bases, and 13 bases separated the two germline ends. This CDR3 region has 16 residues. Germline V lookup: CDR1 LNHDA, CDR2 SQIVND (reference sequence). The chain's CDR3 is CASTRSEGSYNSPLHF. Written as DNA, the CDR3 is TGTGCCAGTACCCGATCTGAGGGCTCCTATAATTCACCCCTCCACTTT.

The V and J genes are TRBV5-1 and TRBJ2-6; tentative D call: TRBD1 (6 bases). Trimming removed 2 bases at V and 0 bases at J, with 12 bases between. Looked up from germline, CDR1 is SGHRS and CDR2 is YFSETQ. The CDR3 extends over 17 amino acids. The CDR3 sequence is CASSFGQRSSGANVLTF. The CDR3 DNA reads TGCGCCAGCAGCTTTGGACAGCGCAGCTCTGGGGCCAACGTCCTGACTTTC.

This chain links TRBV20-1 with TRBJ2-5, with 10 bases identical to TRBD2. CDR1 and CDR2 (germline): DFQATT, SNEGSKA (reference sequence). V shed 4 bases and J 0 bases; nucleotides not matched to a gene: 8. CDR3 length equals 16 residues. The CDR3 loop reads CSATTSGIWNQETQYF. DNA of the CDR3: TGCAGTGCTACCACTAGCGGGATATGGAACCAAGAGACCCAGTACTTC.

This rearrangement joins TRBV20-1 to TRBJ2-3, with 12 bases that match TRBD2. This CDR3 is built from 16 residues. V shed 0 bases, J shed 4 bases, and the junction held 5 bases outside the gene matches. Germline V gene sequence: CDR1 DFQATT, CDR2 SNEGSKA (reference sequence). The DNA of the CDR3 is TGCAGTGCTAGAGATCGACTAGCGGGAGACTCAGATACGCAGTATTTT. This gives the protein CSARDRLAGDSDTQYF.

The V gene is TRBV4-3, the J gene TRBJ2-7, with 10 positions matching TRBD2. Germline CDR1 and CDR2: LGHNA and YSLEER. V lost 2 bases, J lost 2 bases, and 3 bases stayed unmatched. The CDR3 extends over 15 amino acids. The CDR3 DNA reads TGCGCCAGCAGCCAATTGCTAGCGGGAGCCTACGAGCAGTACTTC. Translating gives CASSQLLAGAYEQYF.

This rearrangement joins TRBV5-5 to TRBJ1-2; 7 bases map to TRBD1. There are 14 residues in the CDR3. Per germline, CDR1 SGHKS and CDR2 YYEKEE (reference sequence). The trim removed 4 bases at V and 8 bases at J, leaving 11 bases unmatched. DNA of the CDR3: TGTGCCAGCAGCATGGACCGGGACAGATGGGGCTACACCTTC. Its protein is CASSMDRDRWGYTF.

The rearrangement uses TRBV6-5 and TRBJ2-7; maybe TRBD1 (6 bases). Germline V lookup: CDR1 MNHEY, CDR2 SVGAGI. The CDR3 covers 16 residues. Trimming stripped 0 bases from V and 5 bases from J, with 17 bases between. The CDR3 reads CASSYSPTTGLDEQYF. DNA for the CDR3: TGTGCCAGCAGTTACTCGCCCACAACAGGGTTAGACGAGCAGTACTTC.

The V call is TRBV2, the J call TRBJ1-2; D is undetermined. The ends were cut back, 7 bases at V and 2 bases at J, with 11 bases in the middle. The CDR3 is made up of 13 amino acids. Germline lookup yields CDR1 SNHLY and CDR2 FYNNEI. CDR3 in amino acids: CASIRMANYGYTF. The CDR3, as DNA: TGTGCCAGCATCAGAATGGCAAACTATGGCTACACCTTC.

The genes are TRBV18 and TRBJ1-3; no reliable D call. V dropped 3 bases and J dropped 9 bases, with 18 bases sitting between them. The CDR3 is made up of 15 amino acids. Per germline, CDR1 KGHSH and CDR2 LQKENI. The CDR3: CASSPQSTSGATIYF. CDR3 bases: TGTGCCAGCTCACCCCAATCTACCAGCGGTGCCACCATATATTTT. The full variable domain, its missing parts supplied by reference TRBV18 and TRBJ1-3, is NAGVMQNPRHLVRRRGQEARLRCSPMKGHSHVYWYRQLPEEGLKFMVYLQKENIIDESGMPKERFSAEFPKEGPSILRIQQVVRGDSAAYFCASSPQSTSGATIYFGEGSWLTVV.

This clonotype showed up just a few times. This rearrangement joins TRBV15 to TRBJ1-4; 10 bases are shared with TRBD1. This CDR3 has 16 amino acids. V lost 4 bases and J lost 8; bases outside the gene matches: 10. Germline CDR1 and CDR2: LNHNV and YYDKDF (reference sequence). Here the CDR3 DNA reads TGTGCCACCAGCACCAGCCGCGGGACAGGGGAAGAAAAACTGTTTTTT. Amino acids: CATSTSRGTGEEKLFF.

The chain joins TRBV19 to TRBJ1-2, with no clear D. Germline CDR1 and CDR2: LNHDA and SQIVND (reference sequence). The CDR3 covers 14 residues. Trimming pared 7 bases from V and 8 bases from J, leaving 20 bases between. In nucleotides, the CDR3 is TGTGCCAGTACCGATCATGCACGGACCCCCGGCTACACCTTC. Its protein product is CASTDHARTPGYTF. The complete variable domain, with remaining parts taken from reference TRBV19 and TRBJ1-2, reads DGGITQSPKYLFRKEGQNVTLSCEQNLNHDAMYWYRQDPGQGLRLIYYSQIVNDFQKGDIAEGYSVSREKKESFPLTVTSAQKNPTAFYLCASTDHARTPGYTFGSGTRLTVV.

This clonotype was seen only a few times. The rearrangement uses TRBV28 and TRBJ1-6; the match to TRBD1 covers 9 bases. The CDR3 has 15 residues. Germline V lookup: CDR1 MDHEN, CDR2 SYDVKM. With V trimmed by 6 bases and J by 7 bases, 7 bases remained unmatched. CDR3 region: CASRIPGTGNSPLHF. CDR3 coding DNA: TGTGCCAGCAGGATCCCCGGGACAGGGAATTCACCCCTCCACTTT.